The T cell receptor beta chain under discussion was sequenced for a study of patients and donors after allogeneic stem cell transplantation. At least ten counts were recorded for this clonotype. TCRdb recomputed calls from the RT-PCR reads with MiXCR, one row per CDR3 protein. The table shows about a million distinct CDR3 sequences, with more than 15% occurring only once. Germline assignment: CDR1 MNHNS and CDR2 SASEGT. The CDR3 has 13 residues. The V gene lost 6 bases and the J gene lost 4 bases, with 10 bases spanning the gap. This TCR was recovered from a human donor who was either an allogeneic HSCT recipient or a stem cell or donor lymphocyte infusion donor (not recorded which). It is not recorded whose cells these are; they may come from a transplant donor. Sequenced: blood, either unsorted or a sorted T cell fraction (not recorded which). J is TRBJ1-5 and V is TRBV6-1; D is possibly TRBD1 (6 bases). The CDR3 region is CASSRGRNQPQHF. As DNA, the CDR3 is TGTGCCAGCAGCAGGGGTAGAAATCAGCCCCAGCATTTT.